The 17 T cell receptor beta chains given below trace back to one sample, sequenced in a study of blood T cell repertoires in COVID-19. Assay: immunoSEQ multiplex PCR; the TCRdb copy retains only in-frame clones and omits some. The table has under 170,000 clones, more than 75% seen once; the top ten hold over 2%. Sequenced input: peripheral blood. These receptors originate from a man aged 65 to 79 with acute or convalescent COVID-19.

The V gene is TRBV11-2, the J gene TRBJ2-7, with 7 bases that match TRBD2. CDR1 is SGHAT, CDR2 FQNNGV, per germline. J gave up 4 bases and V 6 bases, and 18 bases lay outside the gene matches. The CDR3 totals 17 residues. The CDR3: CASRPIKTLADHYEQYF. CDR3 in DNA: TGTGCCAGCAGACCGATTAAAACGCTAGCGGATCATTACGAGCAGTACTTC.

J is TRBJ2-3 and V is TRBV28; D is undetermined. V was cut by 7 bases and J by 6 bases, with 11 bases left in between. Germline CDR1 and CDR2: MDHEN and SYDVKM. CDR3 size: 12 residues. CDR3 DNA: TGTGCCAGCAACTCCTTATGGGATACGCAGTATTTT. It yields the protein CASNSLWDTQYF. The full variable domain, with the rest looked up from reference TRBV28 and TRBJ2-3, is DVKVTQSSRYLVKRTGEKVFLECVQDMDHENMFWYRQDPGLGLRLIYFSYDVKMKEKGDIPEGYSVSREKKERFSLILESASTNQTSMYLCASNSLWDTQYFGPGTRLTVL.

The J gene is TRBJ1-5, the V gene TRBV15; TRBD1 might be the D (6 bases). The CDR3 is 17 residues long. Deletions cut 2 bases from V and 0 bases from J, with 14 bases between. Germline loops: CDR1 LNHNV, CDR2 YYDKDF (reference sequence). CDR3 nucleotide sequence: TGTGCCACCAGCAGATTACAGGGAAGTAATAGCAATCAGCCCCAGCATTTT. Encoded protein: CATSRLQGSNSNQPQHF.

The chain recombines TRBV6-4 with TRBJ2-1; 9 bases align to TRBD2. Trimming cost V 4 bases and J 1 base; bases outside gene matches: 2. This CDR3 is 15 amino acids long. Looked up from germline, CDR1 is MRHNA and CDR2 is SNTAGT. The CDR3 protein is CASSATSGSYNEQFF. CDR3 DNA: TGTGCCAGCAGTGCGACTAGCGGTTCCTACAATGAGCAGTTCTTC.

The chain links TRBV6-2 or TRBV6-3 to TRBJ2-7; D gene unclear. CDR1 is MNHEY, CDR2 SVGEGT, per germline. This CDR3 is 12 amino acids long. V dropped 5 bases and J dropped 0 bases, with 5 bases sitting between them. The CDR3 spells CASSPHSYEQYF. The CDR3 DNA reads TGTGCCAGCAGTCCCCACTCCTACGAGCAGTACTTC.

The chain joins TRBV5-1 to TRBJ1-1; possibly TRBD1 for D (5 bases). The V end was cut by 0 bases, the J end by 8 bases, with 11 bases between. CDR1 is SGHRS and CDR2 is YFSETQ in the germline V gene. The CDR3 spans 13 residues. The CDR3 coding sequence is TGCGCCAGCAGCTTGGCCCAGGGTGGGGAAGCTTTCTTT. This encodes CASSLAQGGEAFF.

J is TRBJ1-4 and V is TRBV6-2 or TRBV6-3; 10 nucleotides line up with TRBD1. The V segment lost 2 bases and the J segment 3 bases; nucleotides outside the gene matches: 9. Germline V gene lookup returns CDR1 MNHEY and CDR2 SVGEGT. This CDR3 has 18 amino acids. The CDR3 spells CASSYVGGQGTPNEKLFF. The CDR3 DNA reads as TGTGCCAGCAGTTACGTCGGGGGACAGGGGACACCTAATGAAAAACTGTTTTTT.

This clone appeared once. This chain connects TRBV25-1 to TRBJ1-1; D perhaps matches TRBD1 (6 bases). In germline, CDR1 is MGHDK, CDR2 SYGVNS. This CDR3 spans 14 amino acids. V was clipped by 4 bases and J by 1 base, with 10 bases between them. The CDR3 region is CASSARGWNTEAFF. CDR3 DNA: TGTGCCAGCAGTGCCAGGGGATGGAACACTGAAGCTTTCTTT.

The V call is TRBV19, the J call TRBJ2-1; D uncertain. The ends were cut back, 6 bases at V and 0 bases at J, with 12 bases in the middle. The CDR3 totals 15 residues. The germline CDR1 and CDR2 sequences are LNHDA and SQIVND (reference sequence). Written as DNA, the CDR3 is TGTGCCAGTAGGACTGACCGAAGCTCCTACAATGAGCAGTTCTTC. It is translated as CASRTDRSSYNEQFF.

The J gene is TRBJ1-1, the V gene TRBV19; D perhaps matches TRBD1 (5 bases). Trimming shortened V by 8 bases and J by 9 bases, and 22 bases separated the two germline ends. Germline V gene sequence: CDR1 LNHDA, CDR2 SQIVND (reference sequence). The CDR3 runs 14 residues. CDR3 sequence (DNA): TGTGCCAGTTTTCTTTTCGGGACTCGTACGAAAGCTTTCTTT. Amino acids: CASFLFGTRTKAFF.

This clone was counted a few times. CDR3 sequence reads: CASSRQGRNTEAFF. The CDR3 region has the DNA TGTGCCAGCAGTCGACAGGGGAGAAACACTGAAGCTTTCTTT. J is TRBJ1-1 and V is TRBV25-1; TRBD1 aligns across 8 bases. V was clipped by 5 bases and J by 2 bases; unmatched bases: 4. The CDR3 loop spans 14 amino acids. Germline V gives CDR1 MGHDK, CDR2 SYGVNS.

The V gene is TRBV28, the J gene TRBJ2-4; TRBD2 is a possible D gene (6 bases). V was shortened by 4 bases and J by 0 bases, with 13 bases between the two germline ends. The CDR3 loop spans 16 amino acids. CDR1 is MDHEN, CDR2 SYDVKM, per germline. CDR3 coding DNA: TGTGCCAGCAGTTCACTCGGGACTGGAGCCAAAAACATTCAGTACTTC. Translated: CASSSLGTGAKNIQYF.

The chain recombines TRBV19 with TRBJ1-2; 7 nucleotides line up with TRBD1. Germline V gene data show CDR1 as LNHDA and CDR2 as SQIVND (reference sequence). V lost 3 bases to trimming and J lost 3 bases; unmatched junction nucleotides: 10. This CDR3 has 16 amino acids. CDR3 sequence: CASSMSWGDRDYGYTF. CDR3 nucleotide sequence: TGTGCCAGTAGTATGTCCTGGGGTGACAGGGACTATGGCTACACCTTC.

Only one count was recorded for this clone. The chain couples TRBV12-3 or TRBV12-4 to TRBJ1-1; D is ambiguous. The CDR3 has 13 residues. Trimming removed 1 base at V and 4 bases at J, with 7 bases between. The CDR3 DNA is TGTGCCAGCAGTTTAGGAAGAGTCACTGAAGCTTTCTTT. Translation gives CASSLGRVTEAFF.

J is TRBJ1-2 and V is TRBV5-1; 7 bases align to TRBD1. Germline lookup yields CDR1 SGHRS and CDR2 YFSETQ. J was trimmed by 2 bases and V by 4 bases; bases with no gene match: 5. The length of the CDR3 is 14 residues. The CDR3 is CASSEGTVNYGYTF. CDR3 nucleotide sequence: TGCGCCAGCAGCGAGGGGACAGTCAACTATGGCTACACCTTC.

The count of this clone is one. This chain links TRBV11-2 with TRBJ2-3; 14 bases are shared with TRBD2. The CDR3 sequence is 18 residues long. V lost 6 bases, J lost 1 base, and 9 bases stayed unmatched. The germline CDR1 and CDR2 sequences are SGHAT and FQNNGV. CDR3 bases: TGTGCCAGCAGGGCACTCGGGACTAGCGGGGGACGCACAGATACGCAGTATTTT. Translating it yields CASRALGTSGGRTDTQYF.

This chain connects TRBV5-3 to TRBJ2-1; 10 bases align to TRBD1. TRBV5-3 is designated an ORF whose function remains uncertain. The CDR3 extends over 15 amino acids. V lost 0 bases to trimming and J lost 7 bases; unmatched junction nucleotides: 4. The CDR3 reads CARSLGQGAGNEQFF. The CDR3 DNA reads as TGTGCCAGAAGCTTGGGACAGGGGGCAGGTAATGAGCAGTTCTTC.